The present entry profiles one T cell receptor (beta chain) with its context. The data are from a study of identifying expanded T cells in peripheral blood. Healthy donors had no documented immune events, such as infections, while sampled. The CDR3 loop spans 14 amino acids. The V and J ends lost 2 bases and 7 bases respectively, with 11 bases between them. The germline V gene encodes CDR1 MNHEY and CDR2 SVGAGI. Clones were read by immunoSEQ multiplex PCR, and TCRdb kept only the in-frame ones, dropping some. The sample has approximately 83,000 clones, about 88% seen once. The receptor was isolated from a person aged 18 to 70 in good health. The chain uses TRBV6-5 and TRBJ1-4, with D unresolved. The specimen was blood. The CDR3 spells CASSYSGRGEKLFF. Written as DNA, the CDR3 is TGTGCCAGCAGTTACAGCGGGCGGGGTGAAAAACTGTTTTTT.